The clone carrying this T cell receptor (beta chain) turned up a few times. Its cognate antigen is unknown. The data belong to a study of identical twins. A single record per CDR3 protein comes from TCRdb applying MiXCR to the 5' RACE reads. This sample has about 470,000 distinct CDR3 sequences, with around 24% found just once. This CDR3 spans 12 amino acids. Trimming took off 5 bases at V and 3 bases at J, with 8 bases between the two ends. Findings and caveats of the study: Out-of-frame TCR alpha sharing observed in monozygotic twins exceeded model estimates.

The sample was also reused in another study, on T cells expressing NK-cell markers. This second report adds: The CD3+CD56-NKG2C+ fraction was also led by these clonotypes in a few donors.

The V call is TRBV12-3 or TRBV12-4, the J call TRBJ2-7; D perhaps matches TRBD1 (5 bases). This receptor was identified in a woman aged 18-30 years in good health. Sequenced sample: CD4+ T cells sorted from blood. The CDR3 here is CASSRQNYEQYF. CDR3 in DNA: TGTGCCAGCAGTAGACAGAACTACGAGCAGTACTTC.